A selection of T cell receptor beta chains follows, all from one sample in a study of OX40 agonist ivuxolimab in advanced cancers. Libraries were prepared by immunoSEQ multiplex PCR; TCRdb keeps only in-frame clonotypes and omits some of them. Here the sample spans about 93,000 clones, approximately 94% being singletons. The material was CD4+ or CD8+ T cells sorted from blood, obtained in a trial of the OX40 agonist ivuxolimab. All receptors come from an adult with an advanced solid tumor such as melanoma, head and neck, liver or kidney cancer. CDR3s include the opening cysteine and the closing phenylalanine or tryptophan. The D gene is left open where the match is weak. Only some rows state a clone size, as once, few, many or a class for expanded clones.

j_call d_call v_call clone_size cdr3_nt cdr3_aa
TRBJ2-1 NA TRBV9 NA TGTGCCAGCAGCCAGACTAGTCGGACCTACAATGAGCAGTTCTTC CASSQTSRTYNEQFF
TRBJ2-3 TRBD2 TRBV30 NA TGTGCCTGGAGTGTGAGCGGGGGAGATACGCAGTATTTT CAWSVSGGDTQYF
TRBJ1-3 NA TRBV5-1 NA TGCGCCAGCAGCTTGGGACATTCCTCTGGAAACACCATATATTTT CASSLGHSSGNTIYF
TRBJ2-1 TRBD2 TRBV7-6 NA TGTGCCAGCAGCTTAGTTAGCGGGGGGGCCTACAATGAGCAGTTCTTC CASSLVSGGAYNEQFF
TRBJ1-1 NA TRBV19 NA TGTGCCAGTAGTATACGTGTTAACACTGAAGCTTTCTTT CASSIRVNTEAFF
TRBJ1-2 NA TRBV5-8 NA TGTGCCAGCAGCCGAATTCGGGACACCTACTATGGCTACACCTTC CASSRIRDTYYGYTF
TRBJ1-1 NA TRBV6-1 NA TGTGCCACTGGAGCTGAAGCTTTCTTT CATGAEAFF
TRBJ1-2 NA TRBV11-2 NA TGTGCCAGCAGCCCCGTCTACCAGAAGAACTATGGCTACACCTTC CASSPVYQKNYGYTF
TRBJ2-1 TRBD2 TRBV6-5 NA TGTGCCAGCACGCCGAGCGGGGGGCCGGCCAATGAGCAGTTCTTC CASTPSGGPANEQFF
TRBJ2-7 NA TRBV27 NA TGTGCCAGCAGTTTTCGTTTACCGTTGGCGGGGAGCTCCTACGAGCAGTACTTC CASSFRLPLAGSSYEQYF
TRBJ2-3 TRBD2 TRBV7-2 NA TGTGCCACCAAACTGACTAGCGGGAGGCTCGATACGCAGTATTTT CATKLTSGRLDTQYF
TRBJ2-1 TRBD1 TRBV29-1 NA TGCAGCGTTACACAGGGGTACAATGAGCAGTTCTTC CSVTQGYNEQFF
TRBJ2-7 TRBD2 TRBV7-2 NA TGTGCCGGCAGCTTACTCCCAGCGGGAGTCGTCGACGAGCAGTACTTC CAGSLLPAGVVDEQYF
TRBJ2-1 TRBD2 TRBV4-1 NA TGCGCCAGCAGCCAAATTTTAGCGGGAGGGTTGTACAATGAGCAGTTCTTC CASSQILAGGLYNEQFF
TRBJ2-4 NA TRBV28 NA TGTGCCAGCAGTTACGAAAGGCGGCTAGCCAAAAACATTCAGTACTTC CASSYERRLAKNIQYF
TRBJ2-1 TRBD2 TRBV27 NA TGTGCCAGCAGCCAAGAAGCGGGAGCTTCCGATGAGCAGTTCTTC CASSQEAGASDEQFF
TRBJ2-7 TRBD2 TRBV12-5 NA TGTGCTAGTGGTTTGGGCGGGAGGGGGTACGAGCAGTACTTC CASGLGGRGYEQYF
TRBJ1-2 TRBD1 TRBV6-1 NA TGTGCCAGCAGTGAAAGGGGGGGACAGGGGTCCTATGGCTACACCTTC CASSERGGQGSYGYTF
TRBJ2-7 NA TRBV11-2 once TGTGCCAGCAGCTTCCACCACCGAAACAGCGGGCCCTACGAGCAGTACTTC CASSFHHRNSGPYEQYF
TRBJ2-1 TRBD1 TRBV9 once TGTGCCAGCAGCGGATACAGGGGCAATGAGCAGTTCTTC CASSGYRGNEQFF
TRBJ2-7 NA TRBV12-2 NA TGTGCAAGTCGCTCGGGACTAGCCGGGCAGTACTTC CASRSGLAGQYF
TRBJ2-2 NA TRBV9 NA TGTGCCAGCAACTGGGGGCGGGACACCGGGGAGCTGTTTTTT CASNWGRDTGELFF
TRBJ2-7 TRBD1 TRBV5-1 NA TGCGCCAGCAGCTTGGGGGACAGAACATCCTACGAGCAGTACTTC CASSLGDRTSYEQYF
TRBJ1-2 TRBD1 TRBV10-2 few TGCGCCAGCAGTGAAAGGGACAGGGACGGCTACACCTTC CASSERDRDGYTF
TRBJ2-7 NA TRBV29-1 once TGCAGCGTTGCTCTAGAAAATTACGAGCAGTACTTC CSVALENYEQYF
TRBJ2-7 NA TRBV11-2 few TGTGCCAGCAGCATGGGGACCTACGAGCAGTACTTC CASSMGTYEQYF
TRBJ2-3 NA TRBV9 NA TGTGCCAGCAGCGCCGGGGGGCTCACAGATACGCAGTATTTT CASSAGGLTDTQYF
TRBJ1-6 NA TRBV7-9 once TGTGCCAGCAGCTTAATGGGACCCAATTCACCCCTCCACTTT CASSLMGPNSPLHF
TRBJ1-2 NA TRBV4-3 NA TGCGCCAGCAGCCCATCATCGGGAGCTAACTATGGCTACACCTTC CASSPSSGANYGYTF
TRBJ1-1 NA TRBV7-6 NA TGTGCCAGCAGCCACACGGGGGGAAGCACTGAAGCTTTCTTT CASSHTGGSTEAFF
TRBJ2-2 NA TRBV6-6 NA TGTGCCAGCAGTTACTCGGGAGGGAACACCGGGGAGCTGTTTTTT CASSYSGGNTGELFF